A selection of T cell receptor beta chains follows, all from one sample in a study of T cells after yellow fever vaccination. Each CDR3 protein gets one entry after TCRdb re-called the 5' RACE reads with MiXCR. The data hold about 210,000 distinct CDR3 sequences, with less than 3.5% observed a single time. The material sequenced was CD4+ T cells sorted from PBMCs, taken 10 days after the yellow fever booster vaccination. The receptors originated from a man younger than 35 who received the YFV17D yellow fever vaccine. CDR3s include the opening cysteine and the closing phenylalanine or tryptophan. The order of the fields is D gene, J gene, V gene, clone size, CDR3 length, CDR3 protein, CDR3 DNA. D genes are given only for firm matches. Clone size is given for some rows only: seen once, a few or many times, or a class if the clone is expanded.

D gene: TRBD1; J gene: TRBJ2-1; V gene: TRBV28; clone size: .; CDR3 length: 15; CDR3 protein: CASKDRGRTYNEQFF; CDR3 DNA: TGTGCCAGCAAGGACAGGGGGCGTACCTACAATGAGCAGTTCTTC
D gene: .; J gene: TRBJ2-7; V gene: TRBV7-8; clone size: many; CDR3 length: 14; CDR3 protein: CASSPLAHSYEQYF; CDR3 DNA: TGTGCCAGCAGCCCGCTAGCGCACTCCTACGAGCAGTACTTC
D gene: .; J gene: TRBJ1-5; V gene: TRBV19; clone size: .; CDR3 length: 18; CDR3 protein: CASSKPGGGLLSNQPQHF; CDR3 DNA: TGTGCCAGTAGTAAACCCGGTGGGGGTCTTTTAAGCAATCAGCCCCAGCATTTT
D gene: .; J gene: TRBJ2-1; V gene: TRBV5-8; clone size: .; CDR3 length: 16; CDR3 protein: CASSHNSGDFYNEQFF; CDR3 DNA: TGTGCCAGCAGCCATAATAGCGGAGATTTCTACAATGAGCAGTTCTTC
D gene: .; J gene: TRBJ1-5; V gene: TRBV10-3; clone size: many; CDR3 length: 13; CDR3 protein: CAISEYPNQPQHF; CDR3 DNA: TGTGCCATCAGTGAGTACCCCAATCAGCCCCAGCATTTT
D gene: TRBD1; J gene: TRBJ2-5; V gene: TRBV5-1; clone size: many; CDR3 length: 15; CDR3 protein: CASSPRQGMVETQYF; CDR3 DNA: TGCGCCAGCAGCCCAAGACAGGGGATGGTAGAGACCCAGTACTTC
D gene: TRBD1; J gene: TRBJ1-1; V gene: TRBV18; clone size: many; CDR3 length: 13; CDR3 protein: CASSRTGNTEAFF; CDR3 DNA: TGTGCCAGCAGCCGGACAGGGAACACTGAAGCTTTCTTT
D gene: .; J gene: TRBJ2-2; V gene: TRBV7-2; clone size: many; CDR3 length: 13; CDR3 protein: CASSPRRTGELFF; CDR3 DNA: TGTGCCAGCAGCCCCCGGCGCACCGGGGAGCTGTTTTTT
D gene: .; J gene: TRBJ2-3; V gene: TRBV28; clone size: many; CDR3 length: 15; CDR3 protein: CASSFQGRYTDTQYF; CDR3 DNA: TGTGCCAGCAGTTTTCAAGGGAGATACACAGATACGCAGTATTTT
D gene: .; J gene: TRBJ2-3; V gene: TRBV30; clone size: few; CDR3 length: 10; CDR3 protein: CAWTGDTQYF; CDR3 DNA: TGTGCCTGGACAGGGGATACGCAGTATTTT
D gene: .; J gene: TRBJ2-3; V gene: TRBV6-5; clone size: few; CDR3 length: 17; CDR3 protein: CASSYSRGGGYTDTQYF; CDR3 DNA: TGTGCCAGCAGTTACTCGAGAGGAGGAGGGTACACAGATACGCAGTATTTT
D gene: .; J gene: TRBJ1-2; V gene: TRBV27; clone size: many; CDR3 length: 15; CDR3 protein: CASSLYPLENYGYTF; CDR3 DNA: TGTGCCAGCAGTTTATACCCACTGGAGAACTATGGCTACACCTTC
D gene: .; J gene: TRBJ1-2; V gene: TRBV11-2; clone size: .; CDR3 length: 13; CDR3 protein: CASSGGLSYGYTF; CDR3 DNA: TGTGCCAGCAGCGGGGGGCTGAGCTATGGCTACACCTTC
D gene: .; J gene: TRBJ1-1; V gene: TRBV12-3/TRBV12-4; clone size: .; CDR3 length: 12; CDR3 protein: CASCGMNTEAFF; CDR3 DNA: TGTGCCAGCTGTGGGATGAACACTGAAGCTTTCTTT
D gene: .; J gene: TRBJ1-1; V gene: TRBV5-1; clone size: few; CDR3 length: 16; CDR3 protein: CASSSMPLQGNTEAFF; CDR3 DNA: TGCGCCAGCAGCTCGATGCCACTACAGGGGAACACTGAAGCTTTCTTT
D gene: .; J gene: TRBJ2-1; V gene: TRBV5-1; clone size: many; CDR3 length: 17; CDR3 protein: CASSLSASADYYNEQFF; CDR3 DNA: TGCGCCAGCAGCTTGAGCGCTAGCGCGGACTATTACAATGAGCAGTTCTTC
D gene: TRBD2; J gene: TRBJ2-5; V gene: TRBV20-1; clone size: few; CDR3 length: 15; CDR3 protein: CSASPAGALQETQYF; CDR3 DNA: TGCAGTGCTAGCCCAGCGGGGGCCCTCCAAGAGACCCAGTACTTC
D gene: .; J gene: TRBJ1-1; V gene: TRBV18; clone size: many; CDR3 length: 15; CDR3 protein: CASSTFGRGNTEAFF; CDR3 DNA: TGTGCCAGCTCCACTTTTGGCCGTGGTAACACTGAAGCTTTCTTT
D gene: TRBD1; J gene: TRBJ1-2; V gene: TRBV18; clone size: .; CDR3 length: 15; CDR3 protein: CASSPQGDRPLGYTF; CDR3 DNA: TGTGCCAGCTCACCACAGGGGGACAGACCCTTGGGCTACACCTTC
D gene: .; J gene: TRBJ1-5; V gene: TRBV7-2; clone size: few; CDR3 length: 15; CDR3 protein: CASSLAGGARGPQHF; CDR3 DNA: TGTGCCAGCAGCTTAGCTGGAGGGGCTCGAGGGCCCCAGCATTTT
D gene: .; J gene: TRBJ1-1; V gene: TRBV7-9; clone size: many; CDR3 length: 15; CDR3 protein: CASSLGLPGSTEAFF; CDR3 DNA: TGTGCCAGCAGCTTAGGGCTTCCAGGGTCCACTGAAGCTTTCTTT
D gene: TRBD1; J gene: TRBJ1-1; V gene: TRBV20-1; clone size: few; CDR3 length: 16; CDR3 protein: CSAQGTDRPGNTEAFF; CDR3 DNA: TGCAGTGCCCAAGGGACGGACAGGCCGGGGAACACTGAAGCTTTCTTT
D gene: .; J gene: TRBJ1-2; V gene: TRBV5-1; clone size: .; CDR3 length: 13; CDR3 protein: CASSPDGPRGYTF; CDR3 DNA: TGCGCCAGCAGCCCGGACGGGCCGAGGGGCTACACCTTC
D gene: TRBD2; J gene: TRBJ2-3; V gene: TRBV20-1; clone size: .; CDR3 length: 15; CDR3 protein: CSAPSGGPGTDTQYF; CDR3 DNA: TGCAGTGCCCCCTCGGGGGGGCCCGGCACAGATACGCAGTATTTT
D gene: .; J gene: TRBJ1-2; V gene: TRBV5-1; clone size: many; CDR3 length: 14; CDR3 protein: CASSLEPVGYGYTF; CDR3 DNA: TGCGCCAGCAGCTTGGAGCCAGTAGGGTATGGCTACACCTTC
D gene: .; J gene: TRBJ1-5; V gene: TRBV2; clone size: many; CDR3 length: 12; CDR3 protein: CASGGSGQPQHF; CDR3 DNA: TGTGCCAGCGGGGGGAGTGGGCAGCCCCAGCATTTT
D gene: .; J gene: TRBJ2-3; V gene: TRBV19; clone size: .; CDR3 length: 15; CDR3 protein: CASSSRALGTDTQYF; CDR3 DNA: TGTGCCAGTAGTTCCCGGGCCTTAGGCACAGATACGCAGTATTTT
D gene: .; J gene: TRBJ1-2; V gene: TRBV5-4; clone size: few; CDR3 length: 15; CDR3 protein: CASSLTLTSRYGYTF; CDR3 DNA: TGTGCCAGCAGCCTGACACTGACCTCCCGCTATGGCTACACCTTC
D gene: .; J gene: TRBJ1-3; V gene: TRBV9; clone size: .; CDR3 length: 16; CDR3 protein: CASSGGLGTSGNTIYF; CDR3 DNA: TGTGCCAGCAGCGGTGGACTGGGAACCTCTGGAAACACCATATATTTT
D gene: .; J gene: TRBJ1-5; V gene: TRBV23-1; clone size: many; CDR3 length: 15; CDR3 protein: CASSQSPQSHQPQHF; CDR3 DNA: TGCGCCAGCAGTCAATCTCCCCAATCTCATCAGCCCCAGCATTTT
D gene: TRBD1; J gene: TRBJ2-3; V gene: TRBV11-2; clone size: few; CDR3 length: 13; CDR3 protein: CASSDQGADTQYF; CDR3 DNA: TGTGCCAGCAGCGATCAGGGGGCAGATACGCAGTATTTT
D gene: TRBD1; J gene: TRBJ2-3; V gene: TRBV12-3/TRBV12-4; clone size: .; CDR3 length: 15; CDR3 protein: CASRPTGGFTDTQYF; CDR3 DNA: TGTGCCAGCAGACCGACAGGGGGCTTTACAGATACGCAGTATTTT
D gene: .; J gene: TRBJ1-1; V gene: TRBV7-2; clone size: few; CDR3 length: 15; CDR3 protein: CASSSMAGGVTEAFF; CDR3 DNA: TGTGCCAGCAGCTCGATGGCGGGAGGGGTCACTGAAGCTTTCTTT
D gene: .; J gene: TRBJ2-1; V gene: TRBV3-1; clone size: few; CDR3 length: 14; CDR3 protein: CASSRRQASSEQFF; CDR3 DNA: TGTGCCAGCAGTCGACGACAGGCTTCTAGTGAGCAGTTCTTC
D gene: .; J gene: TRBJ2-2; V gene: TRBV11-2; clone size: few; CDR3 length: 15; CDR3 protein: CASSGLRVRTGELFF; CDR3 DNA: TGTGCCAGCAGCGGGCTGCGGGTTCGTACCGGGGAGCTGTTTTTT
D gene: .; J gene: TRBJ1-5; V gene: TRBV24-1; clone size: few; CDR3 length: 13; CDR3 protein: CATRADSNQPQHF; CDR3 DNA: TGTGCCACCAGGGCAGATAGCAATCAGCCCCAGCATTTT
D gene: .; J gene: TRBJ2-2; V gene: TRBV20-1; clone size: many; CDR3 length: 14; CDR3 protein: CSAKPGINTGELFF; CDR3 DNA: TGCAGTGCTAAACCGGGGATTAACACCGGGGAGCTGTTTTTT
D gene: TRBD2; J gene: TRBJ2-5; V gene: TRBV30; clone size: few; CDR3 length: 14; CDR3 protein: CAWSRGLAGTTQYF; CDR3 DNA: TGTGCCTGGAGTAGGGGACTAGCGGGGACGACCCAGTACTTC
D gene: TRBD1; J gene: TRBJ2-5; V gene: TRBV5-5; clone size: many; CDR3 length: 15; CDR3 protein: CASSLTGQEGETQYF; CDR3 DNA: TGTGCCAGCAGCTTGACGGGACAGGAGGGAGAGACCCAGTACTTC
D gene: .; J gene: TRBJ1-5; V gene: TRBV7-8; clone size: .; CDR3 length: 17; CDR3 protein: CASSLRLQGYSNQPQHF; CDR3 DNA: TGTGCCAGCAGCTTACGCCTTCAGGGGTATAGCAATCAGCCCCAGCATTTT
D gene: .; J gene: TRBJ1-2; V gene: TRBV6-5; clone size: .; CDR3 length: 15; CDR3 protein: CASSYLRPPNYGYTF; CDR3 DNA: TGTGCCAGCAGTTACCTTAGGCCCCCTAACTATGGCTACACCTTC
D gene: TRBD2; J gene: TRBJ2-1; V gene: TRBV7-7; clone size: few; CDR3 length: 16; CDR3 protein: CASSLLLAGGPDEQFF; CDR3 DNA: TGTGCTAGCAGCTTGTTGTTAGCGGGGGGGCCTGATGAGCAGTTCTTC
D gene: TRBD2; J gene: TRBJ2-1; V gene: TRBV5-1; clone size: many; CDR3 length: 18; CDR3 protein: CASSLQGALAGGRNEQFF; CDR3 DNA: TGCGCCAGCAGCTTGCAGGGTGCCCTAGCGGGGGGGCGGAATGAGCAGTTCTTC
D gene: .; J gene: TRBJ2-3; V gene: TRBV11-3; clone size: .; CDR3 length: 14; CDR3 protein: CASSSTRGTDTQYF; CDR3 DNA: TGTGCCAGCAGCTCCACCCGGGGGACAGATACGCAGTATTTT
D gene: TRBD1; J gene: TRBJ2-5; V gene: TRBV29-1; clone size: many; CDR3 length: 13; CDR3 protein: CSVDEGQQETQYF; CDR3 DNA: TGCAGCGTTGATGAGGGACAGCAAGAGACCCAGTACTTC
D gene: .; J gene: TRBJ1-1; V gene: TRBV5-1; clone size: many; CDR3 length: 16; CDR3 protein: CASSFLTGPLNTEAFF; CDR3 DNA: TGCGCCAGCAGCTTTTTAACAGGACCCCTGAACACTGAAGCTTTCTTT
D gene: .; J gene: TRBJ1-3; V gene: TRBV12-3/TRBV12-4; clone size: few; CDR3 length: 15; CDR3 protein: CASSPQSSSGNTIYF; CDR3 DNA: TGTGCCAGCAGTCCACAATCGAGCTCTGGAAACACCATATATTTT
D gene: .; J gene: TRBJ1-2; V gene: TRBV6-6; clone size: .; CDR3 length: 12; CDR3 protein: CASRNEASGYTF; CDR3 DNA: TGTGCCAGCAGAAACGAGGCCTCTGGCTACACCTTC